This T cell receptor beta chain was captured by sequencing in a study of T cells in Graves' hyperthyroidism and ophthalmopathy. Disease duration under 2 months; hyperthyroidism patients were aged 18 to 65. From germline, CDR1 is SGHTA and CDR2 FQGNSA. Deletions cut 5 bases from V and 4 bases from J, with 16 bases between. This CDR3 comprises 15 residues. The investigators amplified TCR beta CDR3 regions from RNA transcripts. Using the HTBI primer set, a first-round RT-PCR was run on the TCR CDR3. A single record per CDR3 protein comes from TCRdb applying MiXCR to the multiplex PCR reads. This table holds under 400,000 distinct CDR3 sequences, around 13% found once. This clonotype has at least ten counts.

This sequence joins TRBV7-2 and TRBJ2-3, with D possibly matching TRBD2 (6 bases). The origin of this receptor is a woman aged 18-30 years with Graves' hyperthyroidism. The sequencing input was blood. CDR3 in DNA: TGTGCCAGCAGCAAGCGGCTGAGGAGGGCAGATACGCAGTATTTT. Translation: CASSKRLRRADTQYF.